The 6 T cell receptor beta chains given below trace back to one sample, sequenced in a study of regulatory T cells in long-lasting Graves disease. Indicated time point: newly diagnosed GD, antithyroid drugs for less than 3 months. The TCR library used RNA extracted from PBMCs. Library construction for TCR beta used iRepertoire HTBI primers and Arm-PCR of CDR3 regions. From the multiplex PCR reads, TCRdb called clonotypes with MiXCR, one entry per CDR3 protein. This table has about 310,000 distinct CDR3 sequences, over 15% appearing once. Material: peripheral blood mononuclear cells (PBMCs), obtained at new diagnosis, from a patient treated with antithyroid drugs. The receptors stem from a female donor with Graves disease.

The chain links TRBV4-1 to TRBJ2-1; TRBD2 aligns across 15 bases. The V segment lost 2 bases and the J segment 2 bases; nucleotides outside the gene matches: 7. The CDR3 extends over 19 amino acids. Germline V gives CDR1 MGHRA, CDR2 YSYEKL. The CDR3 region is CASSQLGLAGGPPYNEQFF. As DNA, the CDR3 is TGCGCCAGCAGCCAATTGGGACTAGCGGGAGGCCCTCCCTACAATGAGCAGTTCTTC.

The table lists this clonotype with many counts. The chain is built from TRBV3-1 and TRBJ1-1, with 12 bases matching TRBD1. The CDR3 extends over 20 amino acids. The ends lost 0 bases at V and 1 base at J; junction bases unmatched: 12. The V gene's germline CDR1 is LGHDT and CDR2 YNNKEL (reference sequence). DNA of the CDR3: TGTGCCAGCAGCCAAGATCCCTTTCCGGGACAGGGGGCAGGGAACACTGAAGCTTTCTTT. Protein product: CASSQDPFPGQGAGNTEAFF.

This clonotype was found many times. The genes are TRBV20-1 and TRBJ1-3; 10 bases are a match to TRBD1. Germline loops: CDR1 DFQATT, CDR2 SNEGSKA (reference sequence). V lost 3 bases, J lost 3 bases, and 2 bases stayed unmatched. The CDR3 runs to 14 residues. CDR3 in DNA: TGCAGTGCTAGGGGACAGGGGTATGGAAACACCATATATTTT. This sequence encodes CSARGQGYGNTIYF.

The chain links TRBV9 to TRBJ2-1; TRBD2 aligns across 10 bases. This CDR3 has 15 amino acids. V lost 0 bases, J lost 10 bases, and 7 bases stayed unmatched. Germline loops: CDR1 SGDLS, CDR2 YYNGEE. The CDR3 DNA sequence: TGTGCCAGCAGCGTAGGTAGCGGGAGGCCCCAAGAGCAGTTCTTC. The encoded protein is CASSVGSGRPQEQFF.

There are many counts of this clonotype. J is TRBJ2-3 and V is TRBV3-1; maybe TRBD2 (5 bases). CDR1 LGHDT and CDR2 YNNKEL come from the germline V gene (reference sequence). The V end lost 3 bases, the J end lost 1 base, and 8 bases lay between the germline ends. The CDR3 covers 14 residues. The CDR3 spells CASSHREGTDTQYF. CDR3 coding DNA: TGTGCCAGCAGCCATCGGGAAGGCACAGATACGCAGTATTTT.

This clonotype turned up a few times. This rearrangement joins TRBV5-4 to TRBJ1-2, with a tentative D call TRBD1 (6 bases). The V end lost 5 bases, the J end lost 6 bases, and 23 bases lay between the germline ends. The CDR3 contains 16 residues. Germline V gene data show CDR1 as SGHNT and CDR2 as YYREEE (reference sequence). In DNA form, the CDR3 reads TGTGCCAGCAGAGCCGCCCCAGGGGAATTGCCTCATGGCTACACCTTC. The encoded protein is CASRAAPGELPHGYTF.